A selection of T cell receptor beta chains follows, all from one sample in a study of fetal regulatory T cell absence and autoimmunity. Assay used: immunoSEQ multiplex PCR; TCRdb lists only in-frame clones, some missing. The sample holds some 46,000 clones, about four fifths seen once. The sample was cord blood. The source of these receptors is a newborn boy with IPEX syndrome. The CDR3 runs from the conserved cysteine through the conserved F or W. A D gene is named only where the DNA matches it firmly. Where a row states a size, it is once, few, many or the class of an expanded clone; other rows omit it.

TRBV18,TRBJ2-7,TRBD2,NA,TGTGCCAGCTCACCCCCGGGGGGGGTCTCCTACGAGCAGTACTTC,CASSPPGGVSYEQYF
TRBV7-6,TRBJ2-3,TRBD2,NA,TGTGCCAGCAGCTTAACGGCTAGCGGGAGTTCTAGCACAGATACGCAGTATTTT,CASSLTASGSSSTDTQYF
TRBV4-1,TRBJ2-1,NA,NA,TGCGCCAGCAGCCAAGATCCAGCGGGCAATTACAATGAGCAGTTCTTC,CASSQDPAGNYNEQFF
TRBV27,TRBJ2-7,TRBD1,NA,TGTGCCAGCAGCCTCGGGGACAGGGGGTACGAGCAGTACTTC,CASSLGDRGYEQYF
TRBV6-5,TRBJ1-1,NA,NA,TGTGCCAGCAGTTACTCGAACAGTATGAACACTGAAGCTTTCTTT,CASSYSNSMNTEAFF
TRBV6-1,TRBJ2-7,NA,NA,TGTGCCAGCAGGTGGGCCTACGAGCAGTACTTC,CASRWAYEQYF
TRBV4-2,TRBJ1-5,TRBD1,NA,TGTGCCAGCAGCCGACAGGGTCAGCCCCAGCATTTT,CASSRQGQPQHF
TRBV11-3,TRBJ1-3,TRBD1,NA,TGTGCCAGCAGCGCACGACAGGGCCTTACCTCTGGAAACACCATATATTTT,CASSARQGLTSGNTIYF
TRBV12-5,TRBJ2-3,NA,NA,TGTGCTAGTGCCTACACGTTGGGCCTAGTAGACACAGATACGCAGTATTTT,CASAYTLGLVDTDTQYF
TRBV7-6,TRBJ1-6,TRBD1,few,TGTGCCAGCAGCCTATGGACAGGGGGTAGATCACCCCTCCACTTT,CASSLWTGGRSPLHF